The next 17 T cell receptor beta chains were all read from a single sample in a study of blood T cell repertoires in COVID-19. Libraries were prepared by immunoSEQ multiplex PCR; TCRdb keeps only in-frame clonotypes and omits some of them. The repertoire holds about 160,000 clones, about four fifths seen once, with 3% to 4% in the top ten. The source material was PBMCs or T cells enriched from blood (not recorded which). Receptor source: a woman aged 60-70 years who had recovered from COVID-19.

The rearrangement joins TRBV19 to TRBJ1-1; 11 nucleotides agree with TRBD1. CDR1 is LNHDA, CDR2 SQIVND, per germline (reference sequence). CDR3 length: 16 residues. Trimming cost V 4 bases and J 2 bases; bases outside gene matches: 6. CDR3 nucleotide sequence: TGTGCCAGTAGTAAGGGGACAGGGGGGATTAACACTGAAGCTTTCTTT. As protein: CASSKGTGGINTEAFF.

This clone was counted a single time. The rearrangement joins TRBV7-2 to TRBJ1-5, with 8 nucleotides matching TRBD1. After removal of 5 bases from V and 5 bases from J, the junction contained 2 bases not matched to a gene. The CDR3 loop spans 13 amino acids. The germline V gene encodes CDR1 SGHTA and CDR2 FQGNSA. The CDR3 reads CASSAQGDQPQHF. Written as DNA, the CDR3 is TGTGCCAGCAGCGCACAGGGGGATCAGCCCCAGCATTTT.

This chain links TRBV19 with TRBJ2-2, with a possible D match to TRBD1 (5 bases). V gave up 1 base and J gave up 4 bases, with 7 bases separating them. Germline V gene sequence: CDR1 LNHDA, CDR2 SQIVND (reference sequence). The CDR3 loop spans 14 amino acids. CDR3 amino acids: CASSIVQVTGELFF. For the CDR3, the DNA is TGTGCCAGTAGTATAGTACAGGTCACCGGGGAGCTGTTTTTT.

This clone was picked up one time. CDR3 region: CASSAWTGFNNSPLHF. The CDR3 DNA sequence: TGTGCCAGCAGCGCCTGGACAGGGTTCAATAATTCACCCCTCCACTTT. This rearrangement joins TRBV9 to TRBJ1-6; 8 bases match TRBD1. Germline lookup yields CDR1 SGDLS and CDR2 YYNGEE. V shed 3 bases, J shed 5 bases, and the junction held 7 bases outside the gene matches. This CDR3 is built from 16 residues. The whole variable domain, remainder taken from reference TRBV9 and TRBJ1-6, is DSGVTQTPKHLITATGQRVTLRCSPRSGDLSVYWYQQSLDQGLQFLIQYYNGEERAKGNILERFSAQQFPDLHSELNLSSLELGDSALYFCASSAWTGFNNSPLHFGNGTRLTVT.

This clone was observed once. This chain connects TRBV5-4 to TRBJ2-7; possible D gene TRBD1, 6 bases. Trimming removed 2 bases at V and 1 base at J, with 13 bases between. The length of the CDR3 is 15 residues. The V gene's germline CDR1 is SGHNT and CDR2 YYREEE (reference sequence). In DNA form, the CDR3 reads TGTGCCAGCAGCTTAATCGGGACACCTTCCTACGAGCAGTACTTC. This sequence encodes CASSLIGTPSYEQYF.

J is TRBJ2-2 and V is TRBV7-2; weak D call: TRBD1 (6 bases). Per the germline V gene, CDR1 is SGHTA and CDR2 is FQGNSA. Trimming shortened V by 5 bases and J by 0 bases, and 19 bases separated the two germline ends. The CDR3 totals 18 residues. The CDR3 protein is CASSLAWDKLTNTGELFF. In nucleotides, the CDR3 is TGTGCCAGCAGCCTCGCATGGGACAAACTAACGAACACCGGGGAGCTGTTTTTT.

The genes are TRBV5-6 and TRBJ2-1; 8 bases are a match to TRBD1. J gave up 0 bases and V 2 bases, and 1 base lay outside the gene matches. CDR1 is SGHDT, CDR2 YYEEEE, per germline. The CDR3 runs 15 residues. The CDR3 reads CASSFDRGSYNEQFF. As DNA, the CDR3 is TGTGCCAGCAGCTTTGACAGGGGCTCCTACAATGAGCAGTTCTTC.

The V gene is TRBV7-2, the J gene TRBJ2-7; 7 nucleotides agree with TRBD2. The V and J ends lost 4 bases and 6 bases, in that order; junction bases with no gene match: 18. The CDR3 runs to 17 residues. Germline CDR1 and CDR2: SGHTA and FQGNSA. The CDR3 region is CASSSARKTSGEGEQYF. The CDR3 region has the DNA TGTGCCAGCAGCTCGGCACGTAAGACGAGTGGGGAGGGCGAGCAGTACTTC. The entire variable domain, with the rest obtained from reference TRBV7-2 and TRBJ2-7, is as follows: GAGVSQSPSNKVTEKGKDVELRCDPISGHTALYWYRQSLGQGLEFLIYFQGNSAPDKSGLPSDRFSAERTGGSVSTLTIQRTQQEDSAVYLCASSSARKTSGEGEQYFGPGTRLTVT.

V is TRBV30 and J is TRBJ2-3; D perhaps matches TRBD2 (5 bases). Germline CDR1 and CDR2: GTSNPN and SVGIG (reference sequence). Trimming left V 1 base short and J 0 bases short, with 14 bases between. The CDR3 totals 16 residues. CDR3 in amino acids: CAWSEGAASSTDTQYF. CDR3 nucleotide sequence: TGTGCCTGGAGTGAGGGAGCGGCGTCTAGCACAGATACGCAGTATTTT.

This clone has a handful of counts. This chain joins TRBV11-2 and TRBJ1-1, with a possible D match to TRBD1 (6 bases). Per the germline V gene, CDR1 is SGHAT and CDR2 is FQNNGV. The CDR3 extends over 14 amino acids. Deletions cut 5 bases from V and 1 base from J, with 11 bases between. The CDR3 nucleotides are TGTGCCAGCAGCCTGGGACACGGGAACACTGAAGCTTTCTTT. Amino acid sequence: CASSLGHGNTEAFF.

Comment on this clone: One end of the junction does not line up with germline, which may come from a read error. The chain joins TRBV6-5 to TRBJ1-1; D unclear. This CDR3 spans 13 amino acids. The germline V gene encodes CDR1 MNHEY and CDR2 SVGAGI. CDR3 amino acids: CASSDSDKNQAFF. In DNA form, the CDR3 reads TGTGCCAGCAGTGACTCTGACAAGAATCAAGCTTTCTTT.

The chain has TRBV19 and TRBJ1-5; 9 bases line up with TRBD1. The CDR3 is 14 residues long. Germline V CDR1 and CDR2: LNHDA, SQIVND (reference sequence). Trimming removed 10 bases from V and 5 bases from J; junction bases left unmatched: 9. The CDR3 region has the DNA TGTGCCACCCGGGTACAGGGGGCCTATCAGCCCCAGCATTTT. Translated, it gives CATRVQGAYQPQHF.

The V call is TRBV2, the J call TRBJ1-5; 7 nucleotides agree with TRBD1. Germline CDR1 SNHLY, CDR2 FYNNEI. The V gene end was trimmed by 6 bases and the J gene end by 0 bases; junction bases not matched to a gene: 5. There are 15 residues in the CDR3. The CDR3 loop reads CASSGQANSNQPQHF. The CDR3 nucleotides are TGTGCCAGCAGCGGACAGGCTAATAGCAATCAGCCCCAGCATTTT.

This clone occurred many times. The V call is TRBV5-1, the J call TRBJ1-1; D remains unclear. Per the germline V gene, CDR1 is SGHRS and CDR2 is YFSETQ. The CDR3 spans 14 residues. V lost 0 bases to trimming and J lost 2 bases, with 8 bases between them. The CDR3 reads CASSLGGFNTEAFF. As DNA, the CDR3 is TGCGCCAGCAGCTTGGGAGGATTTAACACTGAAGCTTTCTTT.

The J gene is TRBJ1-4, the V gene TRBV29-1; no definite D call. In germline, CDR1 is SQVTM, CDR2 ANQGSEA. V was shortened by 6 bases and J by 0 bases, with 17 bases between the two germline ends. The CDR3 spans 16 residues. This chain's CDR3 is CSVSGTTGATNEKLFF. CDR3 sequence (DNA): TGCAGCGTGTCCGGCACTACCGGCGCAACTAATGAAAAACTGTTTTTT.

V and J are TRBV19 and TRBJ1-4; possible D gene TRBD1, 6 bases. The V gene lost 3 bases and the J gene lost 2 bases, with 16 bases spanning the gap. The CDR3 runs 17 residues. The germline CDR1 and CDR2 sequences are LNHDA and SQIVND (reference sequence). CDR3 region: CASSIPERGATNEKLFF. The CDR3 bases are TGTGCCAGTAGTATTCCCGAGCGGGGGGCGACTAATGAAAAACTGTTTTTT.

CDR3 nucleotides: TGTGCCAGCAGTAGGGAGGACTCGAACACTGAAGCTTTCTTT. As protein: CASSREDSNTEAFF. This chain links TRBV3-1 (or the pseudogene TRBV3-2) with TRBJ1-1; D remains ambiguous. This CDR3 has 14 residues. The ends were cut back, 6 bases at V and 1 base at J, with 12 bases in the middle. Looked up from germline, CDR1 is LGHDT and CDR2 is YNNKEL (reference sequence).